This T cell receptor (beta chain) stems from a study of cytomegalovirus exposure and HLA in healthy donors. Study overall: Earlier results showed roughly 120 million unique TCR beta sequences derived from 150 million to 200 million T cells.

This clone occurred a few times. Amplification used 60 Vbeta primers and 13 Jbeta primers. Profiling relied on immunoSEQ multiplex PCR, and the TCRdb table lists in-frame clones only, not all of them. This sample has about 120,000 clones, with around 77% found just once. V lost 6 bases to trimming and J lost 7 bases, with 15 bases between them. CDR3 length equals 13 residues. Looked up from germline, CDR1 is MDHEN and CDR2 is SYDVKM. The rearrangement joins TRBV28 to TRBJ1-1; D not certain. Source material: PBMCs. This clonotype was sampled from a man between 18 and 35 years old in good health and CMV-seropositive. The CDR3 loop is CASSPGDGFEAFF. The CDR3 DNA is TGTGCCAGCAGCCCCGGGGATGGTTTTGAAGCTTTCTTT.